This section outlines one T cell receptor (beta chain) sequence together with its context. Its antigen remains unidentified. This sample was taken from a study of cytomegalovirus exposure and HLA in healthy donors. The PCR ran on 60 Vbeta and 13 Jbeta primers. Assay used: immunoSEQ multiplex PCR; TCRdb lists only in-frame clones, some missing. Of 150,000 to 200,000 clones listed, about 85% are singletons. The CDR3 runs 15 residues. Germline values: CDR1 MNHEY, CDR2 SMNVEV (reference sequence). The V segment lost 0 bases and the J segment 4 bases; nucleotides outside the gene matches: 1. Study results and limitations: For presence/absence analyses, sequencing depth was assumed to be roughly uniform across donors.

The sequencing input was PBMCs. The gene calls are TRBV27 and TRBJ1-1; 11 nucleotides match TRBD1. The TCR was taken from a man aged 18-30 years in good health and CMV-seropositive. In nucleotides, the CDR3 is TGTGCCAGCAGTTTATCTGGGACAGGGGGCACTGAAGCTTTCTTT. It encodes CASSLSGTGGTEAFF.